This T cell receptor beta chain was captured by sequencing in a study of cytomegalovirus exposure and HLA in healthy donors. Of note for this clone: The antigen is not known.

Findings and limits, study-wide: The study put under 200 TCR beta chains on its list as cytomegalovirus-associated. The classifier reportedly diagnosed cytomegalovirus status with high specificity and sensitivity.

Sequenced by immunoSEQ multiplex PCR; TCRdb stores in-frame clones only, minus some. The sample lists roughly 250,000 clones, around 90% occurring once. CDR3 length equals 15 residues. The V gene's germline CDR1 is MNHEY and CDR2 SVGAGI. Trimming removed 2 bases at V and 1 base at J, with 8 bases between. Sequencing was done on a sample of PBMCs. The receptor was derived from a woman younger than 30 in good health and CMV-seronegative. This chain connects TRBV6-5 to TRBJ2-2; D might be TRBD1 (5 bases). The CDR3 DNA follows: TGTGCCAGCAGTTACCCAAGGGGGAACACCGGGGAGCTGTTTTTT. It specifies CASSYPRGNTGELFF.